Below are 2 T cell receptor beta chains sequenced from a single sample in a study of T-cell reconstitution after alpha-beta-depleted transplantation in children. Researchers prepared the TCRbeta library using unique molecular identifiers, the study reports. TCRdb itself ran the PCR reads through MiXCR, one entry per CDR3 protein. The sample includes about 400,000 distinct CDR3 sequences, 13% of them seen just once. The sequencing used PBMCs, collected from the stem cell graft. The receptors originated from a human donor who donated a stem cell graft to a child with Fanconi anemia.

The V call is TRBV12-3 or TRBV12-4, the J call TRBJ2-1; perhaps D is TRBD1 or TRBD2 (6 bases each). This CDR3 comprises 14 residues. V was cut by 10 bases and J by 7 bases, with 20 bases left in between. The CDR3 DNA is TGTGCCATCAGGGGAGGAGGGAGATTAAATGAGCAGTTCTTC. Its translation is CAIRGGGRLNEQFF.

The CDR3 protein is CASSRGATGNTIYF. The CDR3 nucleotides are TGTGCCAGCAGCCGGGGGGCTACCGGAAACACCATATATTTT. V usage is TRBV16 and J usage is TRBJ1-3; weak D call: TRBD1 (6 bases). Germline V lookup: CDR1 KGHSY, CDR2 FQNENV. V dropped 4 bases and J dropped 4 bases, with 11 bases sitting between them. This CDR3 is built from 14 residues.